The following is a T cell receptor beta chain sequence with its context. These data are taken from a study of control samples from healthy donors and cancer patients. Repertoires were generated with immunoSEQ multiplex PCR, while TCRdb's copy carries only in-frame clones and drops some. The sample records 85,000 to 95,000 clones, more than 85% being singletons. The CDR3 totals 15 residues. Trimming took 5 bases from V and 2 from J; bases not matched to a gene: 5. CDR1 SGHTA and CDR2 FQGTGA come from the germline V gene. The receptor was derived from a woman under 40 in good health. V is TRBV7-3 and J is TRBJ2-5, with 10 bases matching TRBD1. Material for sequencing was blood. The CDR3 here is CASSPTGGFQETQYF. The CDR3 region has the DNA TGTGCCAGCAGCCCGACAGGGGGCTTTCAAGAGACCCAGTACTTC.